This entry features one TCR beta chain sequence. Mismatch with germline at one junction end may stem from a read error. Germline V gives CDR1 MDHEN, CDR2 SYDVKM. The CDR3 consists of 12 residues. The record originates from a study of early T cells in non-severe SARS-CoV-2 infection. Background on the study: The input, bulk RNA from unsorted whole blood, was sequenced, and chains were unpaired.

A single record per CDR3 protein comes from TCRdb applying MiXCR to the 5' RACE reads. The sample has some 98,000 distinct CDR3 sequences; around 17% are singletons. Sequencing used whole blood. The clonotype was recovered from an adult who was a healthcare worker with PCR-confirmed SARS-CoV-2 infection or an uninfected control (not recorded which). The chain combines TRBV28 with TRBJ1-5, with D maybe TRBD1 (5 bases). In DNA form, the CDR3 reads TGTGCGAGCACAGGCCTCAATCAGCCCCAGCATTTT. Encoded protein: CASTGLNQPQHF.